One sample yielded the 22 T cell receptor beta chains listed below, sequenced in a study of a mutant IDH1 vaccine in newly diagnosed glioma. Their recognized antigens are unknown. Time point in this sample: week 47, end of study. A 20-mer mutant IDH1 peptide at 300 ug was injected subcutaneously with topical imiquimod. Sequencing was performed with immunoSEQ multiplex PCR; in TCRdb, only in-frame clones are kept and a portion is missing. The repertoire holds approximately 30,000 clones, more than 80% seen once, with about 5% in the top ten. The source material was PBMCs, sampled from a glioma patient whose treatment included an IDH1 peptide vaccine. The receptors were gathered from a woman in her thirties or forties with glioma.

The CDR3 is CASSGRDRFYGYTF. The CDR3 DNA sequence: TGTGCCAGCAGCGGACGGGACAGGTTCTATGGCTACACCTTC. The chain employs TRBV14 and TRBJ1-2, with 8 bases matching TRBD1. Germline lookup yields CDR1 SGHDN and CDR2 FVKESK. This CDR3 is built from 14 residues. The V gene end was trimmed by 5 bases and the J gene end by 4 bases; junction bases not matched to a gene: 6.

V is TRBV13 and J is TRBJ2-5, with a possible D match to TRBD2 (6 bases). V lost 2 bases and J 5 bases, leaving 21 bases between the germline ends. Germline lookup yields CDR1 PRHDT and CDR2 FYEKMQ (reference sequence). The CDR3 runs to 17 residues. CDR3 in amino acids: CASSLRTSGLRGETQYF. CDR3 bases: TGTGCCAGCAGCTTACGAACGTCGGGTCTCCGGGGGGAGACCCAGTACTTC.

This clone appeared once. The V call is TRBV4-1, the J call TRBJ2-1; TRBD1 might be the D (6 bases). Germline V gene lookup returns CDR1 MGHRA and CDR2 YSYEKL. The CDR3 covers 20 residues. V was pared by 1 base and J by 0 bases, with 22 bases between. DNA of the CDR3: TGCGCCAGCAGCCAAGGACCCCAGACAGGTACAAGGAGCTCCTACAATGAGCAGTTCTTC. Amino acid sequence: CASSQGPQTGTRSSYNEQFF.

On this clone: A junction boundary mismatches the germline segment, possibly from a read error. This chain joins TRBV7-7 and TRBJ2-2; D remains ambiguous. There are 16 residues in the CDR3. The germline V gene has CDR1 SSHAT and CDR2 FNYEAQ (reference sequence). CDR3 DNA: TGTGCTAGCAGCTTAGAAACCCCGACCCAAACCGGGGAGCTGTTTTTT. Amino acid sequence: CASSLETPTQTGELFF.

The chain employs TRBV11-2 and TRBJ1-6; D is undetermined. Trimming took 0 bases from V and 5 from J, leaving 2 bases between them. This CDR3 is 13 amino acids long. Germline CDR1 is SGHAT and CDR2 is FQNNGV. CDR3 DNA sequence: TGTGCCAGCAGCTTAGAACATAATTCACCCCTCCACTTT. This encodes CASSLEHNSPLHF.

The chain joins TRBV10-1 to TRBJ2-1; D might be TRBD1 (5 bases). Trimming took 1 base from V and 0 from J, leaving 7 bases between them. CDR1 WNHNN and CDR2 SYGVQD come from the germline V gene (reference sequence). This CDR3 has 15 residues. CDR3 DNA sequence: TGCGCCAGCAGTGAGTTTAGGGGCTCCTACAATGAGCAGTTCTTC. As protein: CASSEFRGSYNEQFF.

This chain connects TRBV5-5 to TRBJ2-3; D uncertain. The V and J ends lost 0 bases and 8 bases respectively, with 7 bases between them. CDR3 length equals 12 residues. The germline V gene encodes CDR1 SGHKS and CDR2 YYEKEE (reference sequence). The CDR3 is CASSLEASTQYF. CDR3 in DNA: TGTGCCAGCAGCTTGGAGGCGAGTACGCAGTATTTT. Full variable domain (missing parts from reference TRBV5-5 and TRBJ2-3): DAGVTQSPTHLIKTRGQQVTLRCSPISGHKSVSWYQQVLGQGPQFIFQYYEKEERGRGNFPDRFSARQFPNYSSELNVNALLLGDSALYLCASSLEASTQYFGPGTRLTVL.

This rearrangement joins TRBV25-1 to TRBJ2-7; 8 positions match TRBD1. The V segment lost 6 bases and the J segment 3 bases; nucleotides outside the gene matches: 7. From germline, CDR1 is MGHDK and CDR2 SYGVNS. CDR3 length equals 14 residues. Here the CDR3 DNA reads TGTGCCAGCAGCCTAACGGGACAGGTCTACGAGCAGTACTTC. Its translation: CASSLTGQVYEQYF.

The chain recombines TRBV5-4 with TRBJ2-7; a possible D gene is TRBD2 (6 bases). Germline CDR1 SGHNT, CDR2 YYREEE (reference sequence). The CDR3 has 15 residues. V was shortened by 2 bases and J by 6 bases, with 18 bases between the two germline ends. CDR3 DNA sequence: TGTGCCAGCAGCTTTGGCGGGGCGCCTCTCTCCGAGCAGTACTTC. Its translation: CASSFGGAPLSEQYF.

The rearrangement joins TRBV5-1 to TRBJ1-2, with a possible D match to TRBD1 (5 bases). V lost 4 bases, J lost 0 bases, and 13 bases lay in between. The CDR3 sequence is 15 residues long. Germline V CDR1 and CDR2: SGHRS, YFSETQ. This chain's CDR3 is CASSLGTSTNYGYTF. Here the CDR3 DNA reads TGCGCCAGCAGCCTAGGGACCTCTACTAACTATGGCTACACCTTC.

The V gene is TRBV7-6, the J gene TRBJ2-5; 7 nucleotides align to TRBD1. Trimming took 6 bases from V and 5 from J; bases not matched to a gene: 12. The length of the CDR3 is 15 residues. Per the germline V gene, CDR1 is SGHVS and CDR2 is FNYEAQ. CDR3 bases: TGTGCCAGCAGTTCCCCAGGGGGAGTATTGGAGACCCAGTACTTC. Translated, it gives CASSSPGGVLETQYF.

The CDR3 DNA reads TGCAGCGTTGTCGGGAGAGACAATGAGCAGTTCTTC. Amino acids: CSVVGRDNEQFF. This chain uses TRBV29-1 with TRBJ2-1; D may be TRBD2 (6 bases). The CDR3 sequence is 12 residues long. CDR1 and CDR2 (germline): SQVTM, ANQGSEA. Trimming shortened V by 4 bases and J by 5 bases, and 9 bases separated the two germline ends.

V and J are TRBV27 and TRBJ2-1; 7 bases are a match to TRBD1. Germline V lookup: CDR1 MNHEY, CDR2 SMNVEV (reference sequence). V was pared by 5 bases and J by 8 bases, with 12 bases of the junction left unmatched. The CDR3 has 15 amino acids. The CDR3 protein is CASSPRGGTGHEQFF. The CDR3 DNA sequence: TGTGCCAGCAGTCCTAGAGGGGGCACAGGGCATGAGCAGTTCTTC.

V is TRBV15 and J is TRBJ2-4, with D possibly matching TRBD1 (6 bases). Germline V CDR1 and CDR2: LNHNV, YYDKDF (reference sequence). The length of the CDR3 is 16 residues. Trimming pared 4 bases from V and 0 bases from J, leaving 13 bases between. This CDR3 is CATSTPDSLAKNIQYF. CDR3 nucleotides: TGTGCCACCAGCACCCCGGACAGTCTAGCCAAAAACATTCAGTACTTC.

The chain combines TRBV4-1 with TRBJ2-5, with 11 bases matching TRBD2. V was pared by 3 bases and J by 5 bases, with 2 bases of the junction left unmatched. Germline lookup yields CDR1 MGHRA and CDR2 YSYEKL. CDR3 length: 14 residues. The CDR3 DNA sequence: TGCGCCAGCAGCCAGACTAGCGGGATGGAGACCCAGTACTTC. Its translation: CASSQTSGMETQYF.

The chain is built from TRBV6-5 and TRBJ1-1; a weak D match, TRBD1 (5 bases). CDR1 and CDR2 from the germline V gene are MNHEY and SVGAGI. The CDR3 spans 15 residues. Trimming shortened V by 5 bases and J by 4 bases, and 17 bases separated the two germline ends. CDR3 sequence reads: CASSRGVGLGTEAFF. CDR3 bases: TGTGCCAGCAGTCGGGGCGTAGGGCTCGGCACTGAAGCTTTCTTT.

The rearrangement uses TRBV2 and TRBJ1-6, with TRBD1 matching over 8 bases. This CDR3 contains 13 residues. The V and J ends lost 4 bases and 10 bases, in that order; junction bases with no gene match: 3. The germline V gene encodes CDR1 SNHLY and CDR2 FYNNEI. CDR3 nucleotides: TGTGCCAGCAGTGGACAGGGGAGGTCACCCCTCCACTTT. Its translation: CASSGQGRSPLHF.

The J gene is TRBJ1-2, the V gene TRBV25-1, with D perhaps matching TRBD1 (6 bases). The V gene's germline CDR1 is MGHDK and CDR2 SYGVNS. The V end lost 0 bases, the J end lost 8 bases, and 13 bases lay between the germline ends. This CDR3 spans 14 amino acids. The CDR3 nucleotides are TGTGCCAGCAGTGAATATCTGGGCAGGGGCGGCTACACCTTC. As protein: CASSEYLGRGGYTF.

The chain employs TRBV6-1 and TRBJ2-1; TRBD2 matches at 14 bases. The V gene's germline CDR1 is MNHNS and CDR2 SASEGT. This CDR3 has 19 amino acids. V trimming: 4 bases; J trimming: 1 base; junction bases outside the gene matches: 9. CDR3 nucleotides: TGTGCCAGCAGTGCACCGGGACTAGCGGGGGTCGTGTCCTACAATGAGCAGTTCTTC. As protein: CASSAPGLAGVVSYNEQFF.

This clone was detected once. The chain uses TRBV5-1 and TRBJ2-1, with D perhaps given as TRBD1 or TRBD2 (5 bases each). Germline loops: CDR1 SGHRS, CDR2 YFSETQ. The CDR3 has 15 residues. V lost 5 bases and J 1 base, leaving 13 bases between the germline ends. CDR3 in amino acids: CASRYGTESYNEQFF. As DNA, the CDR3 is TGCGCCAGCAGATATGGGACGGAGTCCTACAATGAGCAGTTCTTC.

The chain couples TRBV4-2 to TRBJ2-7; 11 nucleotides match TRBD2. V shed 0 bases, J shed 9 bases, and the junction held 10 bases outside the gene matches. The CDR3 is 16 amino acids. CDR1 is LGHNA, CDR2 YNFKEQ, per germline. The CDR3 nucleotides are TGTGCCAGCAGCCAAGATATAATAGCGGGAGGGAGGGGGCAGTACTTC. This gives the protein CASSQDIIAGGRGQYF.

CDR3 DNA: TGCGCCAGCAGCGCGACTAGTAACTCCTACGAGCAGTACTTC. Its protein is CASSATSNSYEQYF. The chain recombines TRBV5-1 with TRBJ2-7, with TRBD2 as a possible D gene (6 bases). CDR1 and CDR2 from the germline V gene are SGHRS and YFSETQ. The CDR3 contains 14 residues. Trimming removed 4 bases from V and 0 bases from J, with 11 bases in between.